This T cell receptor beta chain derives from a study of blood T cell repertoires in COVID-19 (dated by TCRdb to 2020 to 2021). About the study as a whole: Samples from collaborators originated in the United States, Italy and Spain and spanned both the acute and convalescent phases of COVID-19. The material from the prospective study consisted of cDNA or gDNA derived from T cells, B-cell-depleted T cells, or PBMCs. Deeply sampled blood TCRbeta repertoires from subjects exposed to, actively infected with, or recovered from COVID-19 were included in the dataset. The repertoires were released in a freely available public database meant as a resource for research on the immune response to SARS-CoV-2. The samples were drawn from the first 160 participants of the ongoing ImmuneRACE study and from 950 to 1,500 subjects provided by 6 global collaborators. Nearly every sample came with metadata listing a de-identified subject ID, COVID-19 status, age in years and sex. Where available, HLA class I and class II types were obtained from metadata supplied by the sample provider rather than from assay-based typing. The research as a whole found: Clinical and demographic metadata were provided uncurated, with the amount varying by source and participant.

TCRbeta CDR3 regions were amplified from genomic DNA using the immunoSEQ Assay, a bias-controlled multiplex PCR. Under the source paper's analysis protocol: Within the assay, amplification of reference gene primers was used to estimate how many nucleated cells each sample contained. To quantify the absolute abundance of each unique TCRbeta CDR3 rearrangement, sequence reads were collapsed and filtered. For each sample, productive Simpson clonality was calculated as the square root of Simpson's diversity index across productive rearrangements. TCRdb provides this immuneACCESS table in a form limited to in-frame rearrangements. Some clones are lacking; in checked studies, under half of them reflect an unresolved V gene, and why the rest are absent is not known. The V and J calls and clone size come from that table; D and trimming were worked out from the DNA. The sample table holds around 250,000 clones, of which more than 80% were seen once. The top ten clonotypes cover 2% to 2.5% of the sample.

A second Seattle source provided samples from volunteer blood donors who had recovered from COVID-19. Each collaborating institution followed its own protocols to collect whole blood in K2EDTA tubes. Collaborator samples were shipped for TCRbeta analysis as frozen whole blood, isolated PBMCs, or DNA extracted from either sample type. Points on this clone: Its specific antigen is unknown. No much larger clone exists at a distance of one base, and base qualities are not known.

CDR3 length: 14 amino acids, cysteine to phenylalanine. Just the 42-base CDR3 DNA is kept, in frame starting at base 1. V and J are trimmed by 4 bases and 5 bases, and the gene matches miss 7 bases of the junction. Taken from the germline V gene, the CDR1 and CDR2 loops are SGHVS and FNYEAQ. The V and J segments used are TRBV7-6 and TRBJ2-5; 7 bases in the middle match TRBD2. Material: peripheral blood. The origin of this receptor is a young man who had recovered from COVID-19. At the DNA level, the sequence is TGTGCCAGCAGCTCCGGGACTAACAGGGAGACCCAGTACTTC. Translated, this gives CASSSGTNRETQYF.